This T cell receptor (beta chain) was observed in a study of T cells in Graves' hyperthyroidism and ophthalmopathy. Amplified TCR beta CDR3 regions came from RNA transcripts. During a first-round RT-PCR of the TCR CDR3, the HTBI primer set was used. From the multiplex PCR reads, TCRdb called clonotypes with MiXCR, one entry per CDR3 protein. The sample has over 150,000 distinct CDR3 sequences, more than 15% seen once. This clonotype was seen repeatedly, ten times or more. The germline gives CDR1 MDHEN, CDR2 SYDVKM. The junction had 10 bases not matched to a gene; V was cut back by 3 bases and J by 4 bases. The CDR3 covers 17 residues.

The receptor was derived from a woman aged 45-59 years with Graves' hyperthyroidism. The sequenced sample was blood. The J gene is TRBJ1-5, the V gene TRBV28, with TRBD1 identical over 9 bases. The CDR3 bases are TGTGCCAGCAGTTTCCCGGGACAGGGAAGGGGTAATCAGCCCCAGCATTTT. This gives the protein CASSFPGQGRGNQPQHF.